This passage covers 18 T cell receptor beta chains from one sample sequenced in a study of T cell responses to AZD1222 COVID-19 vaccine. Clones were sequenced by immunoSEQ multiplex PCR, and TCRdb holds only the in-frame ones, with some missing. The sample includes some 150,000 clones, roughly four fifths of them seen just once. The specimen comprised peripheral blood, sampled on day 0 of MenACWY control vaccination. The receptor source for this set is an adult in good health.

This clone was observed a single time. The chain has TRBV6-5 and TRBJ1-2, with D maybe TRBD1 (5 bases). The CDR3 has 13 residues. The V end lost 6 bases, the J end lost 1 base, and 9 bases lay between the germline ends. The germline CDR1 and CDR2 sequences are MNHEY and SVGAGI. The CDR3 DNA sequence: TGTGCCAGCAGGATGGACAATAACTATGGCTACACCTTC. As protein: CASRMDNNYGYTF.

V and J are TRBV6-5 and TRBJ2-3; the D gene is possibly TRBD2 (5 bases). The V gene's germline CDR1 is MNHEY and CDR2 SVGAGI. Trimming cost V 8 bases and J 6 bases, with 9 bases left between them. CDR3 size: 11 residues. The CDR3 coding sequence is TGTGCCAGCGTACTAGTGGATACGCAGTATTTT. The encoded protein is CASVLVDTQYF.

The rearrangement joins TRBV24-1 to TRBJ1-1; possibly TRBD1 for D (6 bases). There are 13 residues in the CDR3. V was shortened by 12 bases and J by 1 base, with 14 bases between the two germline ends. Germline V CDR1 and CDR2: KGHDR, SFDVKD. The CDR3 reads CAPDRHKNTEAFF. The CDR3 nucleotides read TGTGCCCCCGACAGGCACAAGAACACTGAAGCTTTCTTT.

V gene TRBV7-9 combines with J gene TRBJ2-1; 12 nucleotides match TRBD2. CDR1 is SEHNR and CDR2 is FQNEAQ in the germline V gene (reference sequence). Trimming took 3 bases from V and 7 from J; bases not matched to a gene: 16. This CDR3 region has 19 residues. CDR3 in amino acids: CASSFSLTSGGPTSNEQFF. The CDR3 region has the DNA TGTGCCAGCAGCTTTTCGTTGACTAGCGGGGGCCCCACGAGTAATGAGCAGTTCTTC.

The chain is built from TRBV9 and TRBJ2-1; 7 nucleotides agree with TRBD1. Losses at the gene ends were 6 bases for V and 9 bases for J; bases not matched to a gene: 12. Germline V gene sequence: CDR1 SGDLS, CDR2 YYNGEE. This CDR3 has 14 amino acids. The CDR3 is CASTRDSTWGEQFF. CDR3 coding DNA: TGTGCCAGCACCCGGGACAGCACTTGGGGTGAGCAGTTCTTC.

This chain links TRBV5-1 with TRBJ2-1; a possible D gene is TRBD1 (6 bases). Trimming cost V 0 bases and J 7 bases, with 17 bases left between them. The CDR3 extends over 16 amino acids. The germline gives CDR1 SGHRS, CDR2 YFSETQ. The CDR3 is CASSLAGTTHGNEQFF. The CDR3 region has the DNA TGCGCCAGCAGCTTGGCCGGGACAACTCATGGGAATGAGCAGTTCTTC.

CDR3 DNA sequence: TGTGCCACCAGCAGACAAATTCTGGGACAGGGGGCGGCAGATACGCAGTATTTT. Amino acids: CATSRQILGQGAADTQYF. The rearrangement joins TRBV15 to TRBJ2-3; TRBD1 matches 12 bases. The CDR3 runs 18 residues. V dropped 2 bases and J dropped 4; count of bases not matched to a gene: 10. From germline, CDR1 is LNHNV and CDR2 YYDKDF (reference sequence). Complete variable domain (other parts from reference TRBV15 and TRBJ2-3): DAMVIQNPRYQVTQFGKPVTLSCSQTLNHNVMYWYQQKSSQAPKLLFHYYDKDFNNEADTPDNFQSRRPNTSFCFLDIRSPGLGDTAMYLCATSRQILGQGAADTQYFGPGTRLTVL.

The chain employs TRBV11-3 and TRBJ1-3; D not certain. CDR1 and CDR2 from the germline V gene are SGHNT and YENEEA. Trimming took 1 base from V and 0 from J, leaving 16 bases between them. The CDR3 is made up of 18 amino acids. CDR3 bases: TGTGCCAGCAGCTTAGTTCGGGCCGGGATTATCTCTGGAAACACCATATATTTT. This sequence encodes CASSLVRAGIISGNTIYF.

The V gene is TRBV6-6, the J gene TRBJ1-5, with D tentatively TRBD1 (6 bases). The CDR3 is 14 amino acids. Germline V gene sequence: CDR1 MNHNY, CDR2 SVGAGI (reference sequence). The germline V and J ends were trimmed by 4 bases and 4 bases, with 11 bases remaining between them. CDR3 region: CASSFDRLNQPQHF. The DNA for the CDR3 is TGTGCCAGCAGTTTCGACAGGTTGAATCAGCCCCAGCATTTT.

The chain combines TRBV6-5 with TRBJ2-1; maybe TRBD1 (5 bases). This CDR3 has 14 amino acids. Germline V CDR1 and CDR2: MNHEY, SVGAGI. Trimming removed 5 bases at V and 4 bases at J, with 12 bases between. CDR3 DNA sequence: TGTGCCAGCAGTATAGACAGTGGTTACAATGAGCAGTTCTTC. Protein product: CASSIDSGYNEQFF.

The chain is built from TRBV7-9 and TRBJ1-2; unclear D gene. The germline V and J ends were trimmed by 5 bases and 1 base, with 11 bases remaining between them. The CDR3 is made up of 14 amino acids. Germline CDR1 is SEHNR and CDR2 is FQNEAQ (reference sequence). In DNA, the CDR3 is TGTGCCAGCAGCCCGGGAAGCCTTAACTATGGCTACACCTTC. Translation: CASSPGSLNYGYTF.

The chain recombines TRBV12-3 or TRBV12-4 with TRBJ2-1; D is ambiguous. Trimming took 6 bases from V and 5 from J, leaving 5 bases between them. The CDR3 has 11 amino acids. CDR3 nucleotide sequence: TGTGCCAGCAGGAGTAACAATGAGCAGTTCTTC. Amino acids: CASRSNNEQFF.

V gene TRBV4-1 combines with J gene TRBJ1-2; no clear D. Germline CDR1 reads MGHRA; CDR2 reads YSYEKL. CDR3 length: 13 residues. V lost 5 bases, J lost 8 bases, and 15 bases lay in between. In DNA form, the CDR3 reads TGCGCCAGCAGCTTGTCGGGAACGGTCGGCTACACCTTC. It codes for CASSLSGTVGYTF.

V usage is TRBV19 and J usage is TRBJ1-5; D not certain. Trimming pared 3 bases from V and 0 bases from J, leaving 9 bases between. Germline V CDR1 and CDR2: LNHDA, SQIVND (reference sequence). The CDR3 runs to 15 residues. The CDR3 is CASSILQYSNQPQHF. Written as DNA, the CDR3 is TGTGCCAGTAGTATTCTCCAATATAGCAATCAGCCCCAGCATTTT.

The chain has TRBV21-1 and TRBJ2-1; the table names TRBD1, a call not compared with the DNA. TRBV21-1 is shown as a pseudogene. CDR3 size: 15 residues. DNA of the CDR3: TGTGCCAGCAGCCGAACCCGGGACAGATACAATGAGCAGTTCTTC. Amino acid sequence: CASSRTRDRYNEQFF.

V is TRBV2 and J is TRBJ2-7, with D possibly TRBD2 on 6 matching bases. Germline V lookup: CDR1 SNHLY, CDR2 FYNNEI. The CDR3 length is 15 residues. The germline V and J ends were trimmed by 6 bases and 3 bases, with 18 bases remaining between them. In nucleotides, the CDR3 is TGTGCCAGCAGACTAGCCCGGCTAACGGGCTACGAGCAGTACTTC. The encoded protein is CASRLARLTGYEQYF.

The CDR3 region is CASSFGLQETQYF. In DNA, the CDR3 is TGTGCCAGCAGCTTTGGGCTCCAAGAGACCCAGTACTTC. This chain joins TRBV7-3 and TRBJ2-5; the D is unclear. Trimming stripped 3 bases from V and 1 base from J, with 6 bases between. The CDR3 consists of 13 residues. The germline gives CDR1 SGHTA, CDR2 FQGTGA.

This clone was counted a single time. The V and J genes are TRBV6-5 and TRBJ2-5; weak D call: TRBD1 (5 bases). Germline CDR1 is MNHEY and CDR2 is SVGAGI. The CDR3 length is 15 residues. V lost 6 bases, J lost 5 bases, and 19 bases lay in between. CDR3 residues: CASRNHKGRVETQYF. CDR3 bases: TGTGCCAGCAGAAACCATAAGGGGCGAGTGGAGACCCAGTACTTC.